Shown below are 11 T cell receptor beta chains from a single sample sequenced in a study of response to subunit inactivated influenza vaccine. TCRdb analysed the RT-PCR reads with MiXCR anew, one entry per CDR3 protein. The sample yields 650,000 to 800,000 distinct CDR3 sequences, approximately 15% seen once. Sequences were derived from PBMCs from blood, sampled 14 to 15 days before vaccination. The receptors derive from a man aged 45-65 years who received an inactivated influenza vaccine.

This chain joins TRBV6-1 and TRBJ1-2; 7 bases fit TRBD1. The CDR3 extends over 15 amino acids. J lost 1 base, V lost 8 bases, and 10 bases had no gene match. Per the germline V gene, CDR1 is MNHNS and CDR2 is SASEGT. The CDR3 spells CASRRQGGINYGYTF. CDR3 DNA sequence: TGTGCCAGCCGCCGACAGGGCGGAATTAACTATGGCTACACCTTC.

This rearrangement joins TRBV5-1 to TRBJ2-7; 11 nucleotides agree with TRBD1. CDR1 is SGHRS and CDR2 is YFSETQ in the germline V gene. After removal of 4 bases from V and 6 bases from J, the junction contained 3 bases not matched to a gene. The CDR3 consists of 13 residues. The CDR3 DNA sequence: TGCGCCAGCAGCGGGACAGGGGGTAGCGAGCAGTACTTC. It specifies CASSGTGGSEQYF.

This chain uses TRBV27 with TRBJ2-3, with D perhaps given as TRBD1 or TRBD2 (5 bases each). Germline V lookup: CDR1 MNHEY, CDR2 SMNVEV (reference sequence). The ends were cut back, 5 bases at V and 1 base at J, with 13 bases in the middle. This CDR3 spans 15 amino acids. The CDR3 DNA reads as TGTGCCAGCAGTCTTTTTGTGGGGGGCACAGATACGCAGTATTTT. Translated: CASSLFVGGTDTQYF.

In this sample, this clonotype turned up a few times. The chain joins TRBV10-1 to TRBJ1-2; D might be TRBD1 (5 bases). V was shortened by 5 bases and J by 3 bases, with 10 bases between the two germline ends. CDR1 and CDR2 from the germline V gene are WNHNN and SYGVQD (reference sequence). This CDR3 is built from 13 residues. This CDR3 reads CASSIGTDYGYTF. DNA of the CDR3: TGCGCCAGCAGTATTGGGACCGACTATGGCTACACCTTC.

The chain employs TRBV3-1 and TRBJ1-3; D is unresolved. The CDR3 runs 12 residues. The V end was cut by 3 bases, the J end by 7 bases, with 7 bases between. From germline, CDR1 is LGHDT and CDR2 YNNKEL (reference sequence). The CDR3 coding sequence is TGTGCCAGCAGCCAGGTCGCGAACACCATATATTTT. It codes for CASSQVANTIYF.

The chain uses TRBV4-3 and TRBJ1-1; D gene uncertain. The germline gives CDR1 LGHNA, CDR2 YSLEER. The CDR3 runs 13 residues. V gave up 4 bases and J gave up 0 bases, with 6 bases separating them. Here the CDR3 DNA reads TGCGCCAGCAGCCGAAAAATGAACACTGAAGCTTTCTTT. Amino acid sequence: CASSRKMNTEAFF.

This clonotype was observed a few times. J is TRBJ1-4 and V is TRBV5-1; D is perhaps TRBD1 (6 bases). From germline, CDR1 is SGHRS and CDR2 YFSETQ. The CDR3 spans 14 residues. The germline V and J ends were trimmed by 4 bases and 2 bases, with 9 bases remaining between them. CDR3 amino acids: CASSTGGTNEKLFF. CDR3 DNA sequence: TGCGCCAGCAGCACGGGGGGCACTAATGAAAAACTGTTTTTT.

This clonotype was seen a handful of times. The chain has TRBV2 and TRBJ2-1, with unresolved D. The ends were cut back, 6 bases at V and 1 base at J, with 13 bases in the middle. The CDR3 covers 15 residues. Germline CDR1 and CDR2: SNHLY and FYNNEI. CDR3 protein: CASSPGPFSYNEQFF. The CDR3 nucleotides are TGTGCCAGCAGCCCCGGACCATTTTCCTACAATGAGCAGTTCTTC.

The J gene is TRBJ1-2, the V gene TRBV7-2; D gene unclear. Germline CDR1 and CDR2: SGHTA and FQGNSA. CDR3 size: 15 residues. The ends were cut back, 5 bases at V and 4 bases at J, with 17 bases in the middle. The CDR3 spells CASSEGSGFPYGYTF. CDR3 coding DNA: TGTGCCAGCAGCGAAGGGTCCGGCTTCCCCTATGGCTACACCTTC.

This clonotype was seen more than once but under ten times. This sequence joins TRBV15 and TRBJ1-5; D gene ambiguous. CDR1 and CDR2 (germline): LNHNV, YYDKDF (reference sequence). The length of the CDR3 is 13 residues. V lost 0 bases, J lost 6 bases, and 6 bases lay in between. CDR3 in amino acids: CATSREEGQPQHF. DNA of the CDR3: TGTGCCACCAGCAGAGAGGAGGGTCAGCCCCAGCATTTT.

This clonotype was counted only a few times. The chain employs TRBV18 and TRBJ2-7; perhaps TRBD1 as D (6 bases). V was clipped by 3 bases and J by 4 bases, with 10 bases between them. The CDR3 covers 13 residues. Germline V gives CDR1 KGHSH, CDR2 LQKENI. The CDR3 reads CASSPTQGYEQYF. Here the CDR3 DNA reads TGTGCCAGCTCACCTACCCAGGGGTACGAGCAGTACTTC.